A selection of T cell receptor beta chains follows, all from one sample in a study of T cell responses to AZD1222 COVID-19 vaccine. Produced via immunoSEQ multiplex PCR; TCRdb's table is partial and in-frame only. Among around 80,000 clones listed, more than 90% were seen once. The starting material was peripheral blood, obtained 28 days after the second AZD1222 dose. The receptors shown here come from an adult who received the AZD1222 COVID-19 vaccine. CDR3s include the opening cysteine and the closing phenylalanine or tryptophan. The D gene is left open where the match is weak. Not all rows give a size; the values are once, few, many and, for expanded clones, a class.

>NA|NA|TRBV3-1/TRBV3-2|TRBJ2-5
TGTGCCAGCAGCCAAGGGGTAGGGGTCCAAGAGACCCAGTACTTC
CASSQGVGVQETQYF
>NA|TRBD1|TRBV6-5|TRBJ2-7
TGTGCCAGCAGATCAGGGGGTATCACCTACGAGCAGTACTTC
CASRSGGITYEQYF
>NA|NA|TRBV19|TRBJ1-1
TGTGCCAGTAGTATAGGGAGGGCTATGAACACTGAAGCTTTCTTT
CASSIGRAMNTEAFF
>NA|NA|TRBV5-4|TRBJ1-1
TGTGCCAGCAGCACCGGCAGGGCAGGTCACACTGAAGCTTTCTTT
CASSTGRAGHTEAFF
>once|NA|TRBV6-4|TRBJ2-1
TGTGCCAGCAGTGTTGCCGGGAGCTCCTACAATGAGCAGTTCTTC
CASSVAGSSYNEQFF
>NA|TRBD2|TRBV30|TRBJ2-5
TGTGCCTGGAGTGTACTGGCGGCTAGCGGCGCCCAGTACTTC
CAWSVLAASGAQYF
>NA|TRBD1|TRBV4-1|TRBJ2-7
TGCGCCAGCAGCCAGTCAGGACAGGGCTACGAGCAGTACTTC
CASSQSGQGYEQYF
>NA|TRBD1|TRBV11-2|TRBJ2-7
TGTGCCAGCACCGTGGACAGGATGAGCTCCTACGAGCAGTACTTC
CASTVDRMSSYEQYF
>NA|TRBD2|TRBV4-3|TRBJ2-1
TGCGCCAGCAGCCATAGCGGGAGGGCGCCCAATGAGCAGTTCTTC
CASSHSGRAPNEQFF
>NA|NA|TRBV27|TRBJ2-1
TGTGCCAGCAGTCTAAACTACATGCGGCGGGGGCTAAATGAGCAGTTCTTC
CASSLNYMRRGLNEQFF
>NA|TRBD1|TRBV3-1/TRBV3-2|TRBJ2-7
TGTGCCAGCAGAGGGACAGGGGCGTCTTGGTACGAGCAGTACTTC
CASRGTGASWYEQYF
>NA|NA|TRBV6-5|TRBJ2-3
TGTGCCAGCAGCCGGGCCCTGAACACCGATACGCAGTATTTT
CASSRALNTDTQYF
>NA|NA|TRBV6-5|TRBJ2-7
TGTGCCAGCACGTCGGGGCTCCTTCGAGAGCAGTACTTC
CASTSGLLREQYF
>once|NA|TRBV10-1|TRBJ1-5
TGCGCCAGCAGTGAGTCGCAGCGCCCTCCGCTAGGGCCCCAGCATTTT
CASSESQRPPLGPQHF
>once|TRBD1|TRBV7-2|TRBJ1-1
TGTGCCAGCAGCCCGGACAGGGGAAGGGCTGAAGCTTTCTTT
CASSPDRGRAEAFF
>NA|NA|TRBV7-9|TRBJ2-7
TGTGCCAGCAGCTTAGTTCAGGATTACTACGAGCAGTACTTC
CASSLVQDYYEQYF
>NA|NA|TRBV29-1|TRBJ1-3
TGCAGCGTTGACTCTGGAAACACCATATATTTT
CSVDSGNTIYF
>NA|NA|TRBV11-3|TRBJ2-1
TGTGCCAGCAGCTCGAGGGGGGAAATCTCCTACAATGAGCAGTTCTTC
CASSSRGEISYNEQFF
>NA|NA|TRBV30|TRBJ1-1
TGTGCCTGGACCACGGGACGGGAGAACACTGAAGCTTTCTTT
CAWTTGRENTEAFF
>once|NA|TRBV6-1|TRBJ1-1
TGTGCCAGCAGTGAGGGACGGAGGGTCGCTTTCTTT
CASSEGRRVAFF
>medium-sized|NA|TRBV3-1/TRBV3-2|TRBJ1-2
TGTGCCAGCAGCCACCCCGACAGGTTGTATGGCTACACCTTC
CASSHPDRLYGYTF
>NA|TRBD1|TRBV5-1|TRBJ2-2
TGCGCCAGCAGCTCGGACAGGGAAACCGGGGAGCTGTTTTTT
CASSSDRETGELFF
>NA|NA|TRBV5-1|TRBJ1-1
TGCGCCAGCAGCATGGAATACACTGAAGCTTTCTTT
CASSMEYTEAFF
>NA|NA|TRBV5-5|TRBJ1-1
TGTGCCAGCAGCTTGGGCAGCCAGAACACTGAAGCTTTCTTT
CASSLGSQNTEAFF
>NA|NA|TRBV7-8|TRBJ1-3
TGTGCCAGCAGCTCAAGAGAAGGGTCTGTTTCTGGAAACACCATATATTTT
CASSSREGSVSGNTIYF
>NA|NA|TRBV11-2|TRBJ1-1
TGTGCCAGCAGCTTAGCTGGGGCAACAACTGAAGCTTTCTTT
CASSLAGATTEAFF
>NA|NA|TRBV11-2|TRBJ2-3
TGTGCCAGCAGTCGGGGGTATAGCACAGATACGCAGTATTTT
CASSRGYSTDTQYF
>NA|TRBD2|TRBV7-8|TRBJ2-7
TGTGCCAGCTCCCGTGAGCGGGAGGGGGCCGAGCAGTACTTC
CASSREREGAEQYF
>NA|TRBD1|TRBV4-1|TRBJ1-4
TGCGCCAGCAGCCATGGGGACAGGGTCCCTGAAAAACTGTTTTTT
CASSHGDRVPEKLFF
>NA|TRBD1|TRBV28|TRBJ1-4
TGTGCCAGCAGTTCCTCCGGGACAGGGCTGGAAAAACTGTTTTTT
CASSSSGTGLEKLFF
>NA|NA|TRBV19|TRBJ2-2
TGTGCCAGTAGTCCCTTGGGGGAAACCGGGGAGCTGTTTTTT
CASSPLGETGELFF
>NA|NA|TRBV3-1/TRBV3-2|TRBJ1-2
TGTGCCAGCAACCGCGGGGCGAACTATGGCTACACCTTC
CASNRGANYGYTF
>NA|TRBD1|TRBV27|TRBJ1-5
TGTGCCAGCAGTTTAAGCAAAGGGGGCGTTAGCAATCAGCCCCAGCATTTT
CASSLSKGGVSNQPQHF
>NA|NA|TRBV5-1|TRBJ1-4
TGCGCCAGCAGCTTGTTACAGAGTGCAACTAATGAAAAACTGTTTTTT
CASSLLQSATNEKLFF
>NA|NA|TRBV5-1|TRBJ1-5
TGCGCCAGCAGCCAGTCTGGGGTGGATCAGCCCCAGCATTTT
CASSQSGVDQPQHF
>NA|NA|TRBV2|TRBJ1-4
TGTGCCAGCAGTGAAATCGGGGGGAATGAAAAACTGTTTTTT
CASSEIGGNEKLFF
>NA|NA|TRBV3-1/TRBV3-2|TRBJ1-3
TGTGCCAGCAGCCAAGTACCGGGCAGCCAAGCGAGCTCTGGAAACACCATATATTTT
CASSQVPGSQASSGNTIYF
>NA|NA|TRBV4-1|TRBJ1-2
TGCGCCAGCAGCCAAGGCCCGGAGGGAGGGACCTATGGCTACACCTTC
CASSQGPEGGTYGYTF
>NA|NA|TRBV27|TRBJ1-5
TGTGCCAGCAGTCGGATTCCAGGGGTTAGCAATCAGCCCCAGCATTTT
CASSRIPGVSNQPQHF
>NA|NA|TRBV5-3|TRBJ2-2
TGTGCCAGAACCAACGGTAAAGCGAACACCGGGGAGCTGTTTTTT
CARTNGKANTGELFF
>few|TRBD2|TRBV5-1|TRBJ2-5
TGCGCCAGCAGCTGGGAGGCAGCGGGACTTGAGACCCAGTACTTC
CASSWEAAGLETQYF
>NA|NA|TRBV5-1|TRBJ1-4
TGCGCCAGCAGCTCCACAGGGAACGATGAAAAACTGTTTTTT
CASSSTGNDEKLFF
>NA|TRBD1|TRBV28|TRBJ1-2
TGTGCCAGCAGTTCATCCAGGGGGCCACATGGCTACACCTTC
CASSSSRGPHGYTF
>NA|NA|TRBV12-2|TRBJ2-2
TGTGCAAGTCGCTTTCGAACCGGGGAGCTGTTTTTT
CASRFRTGELFF
>once|TRBD1|TRBV4-1|TRBJ1-2
TGCGCCAGCAGCCTAGGACAGGGGGCGAGGTATGGCTACACCTTC
CASSLGQGARYGYTF
>NA|NA|TRBV29-1|TRBJ2-7
TGCAGCGTTGATAGGGATGGCACCTACGAGCAGTACTTC
CSVDRDGTYEQYF
>NA|NA|TRBV3-1/TRBV3-2|TRBJ1-4
TGTGCCAGCAGCCAAGGGCCAGGACTAACAACTAATGAAAAACTGTTTTTT
CASSQGPGLTTNEKLFF
>NA|NA|TRBV6-5|TRBJ1-2
TGTGCCAGCAGTTACTCGGGGGGCCAGTATGGCTACACCTTC
CASSYSGGQYGYTF
>NA|NA|TRBV6-5|TRBJ1-5
TGTGCCAGCGCCCTCGGGGGGCCTTTGGGGCAGCCCCAGCATTTT
CASALGGPLGQPQHF
>NA|TRBD2|TRBV28|TRBJ2-7
TGTGCCAGCAGTTTATTTTTGGCTAGCGGGAGCAAACACGAGCAGTACTTC
CASSLFLASGSKHEQYF
>NA|NA|TRBV2|TRBJ1-6
TGTGCCAGCCATCTCCTGGGGGGCGGCGATTCACCCCTCCACTTT
CASHLLGGGDSPLHF